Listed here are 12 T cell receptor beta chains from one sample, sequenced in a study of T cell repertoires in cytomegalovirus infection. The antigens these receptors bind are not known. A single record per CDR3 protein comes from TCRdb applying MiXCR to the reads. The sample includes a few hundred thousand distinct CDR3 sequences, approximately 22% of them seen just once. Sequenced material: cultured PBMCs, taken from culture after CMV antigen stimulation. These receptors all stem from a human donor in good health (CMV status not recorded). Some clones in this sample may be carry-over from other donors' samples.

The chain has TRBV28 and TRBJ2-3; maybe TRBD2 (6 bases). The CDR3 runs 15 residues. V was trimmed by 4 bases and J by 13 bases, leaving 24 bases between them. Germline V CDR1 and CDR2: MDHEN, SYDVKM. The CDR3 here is CASSSPGLGSQLKYF. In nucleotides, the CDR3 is TGTGCCAGCAGTTCACCGGGACTGGGAAGCCAACTGAAGTATTTT.

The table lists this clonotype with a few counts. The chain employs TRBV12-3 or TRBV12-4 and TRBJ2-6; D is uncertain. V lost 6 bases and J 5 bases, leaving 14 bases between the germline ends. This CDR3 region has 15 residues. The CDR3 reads CASSPELARANVLTF. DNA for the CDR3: TGTGCCAGCAGCCCGGAGCTTGCGCGGGCCAACGTCCTGACTTTC.

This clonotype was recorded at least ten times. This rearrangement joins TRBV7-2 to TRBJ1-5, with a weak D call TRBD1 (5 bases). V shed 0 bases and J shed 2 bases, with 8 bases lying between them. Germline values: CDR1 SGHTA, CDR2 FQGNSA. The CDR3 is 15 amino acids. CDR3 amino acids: CASSLAGAGNQPQHF. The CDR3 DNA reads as TGTGCCAGCAGCTTAGCCGGGGCTGGCAATCAGCCCCAGCATTTT. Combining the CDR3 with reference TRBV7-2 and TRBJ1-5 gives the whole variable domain GAGVSQSPSNKVTEKGKDVELRCDPISGHTALYWYRQSLGQGLEFLIYFQGNSAPDKSGLPSDRFSAERTGGSVSTLTIQRTQQEDSAVYLCASSLAGAGNQPQHFGDGTRLSIL.

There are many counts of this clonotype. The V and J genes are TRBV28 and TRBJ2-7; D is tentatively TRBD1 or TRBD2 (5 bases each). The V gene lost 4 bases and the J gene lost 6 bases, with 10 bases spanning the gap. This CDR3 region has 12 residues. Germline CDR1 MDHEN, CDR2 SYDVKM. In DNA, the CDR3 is TGTGCCAGCAGTTCACAAGGGACCGAGCAGTACTTC. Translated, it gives CASSSQGTEQYF.

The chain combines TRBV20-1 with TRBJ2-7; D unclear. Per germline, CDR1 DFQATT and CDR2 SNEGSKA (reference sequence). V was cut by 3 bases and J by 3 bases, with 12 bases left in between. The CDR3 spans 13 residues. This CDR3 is CSASLLVSYEQYF. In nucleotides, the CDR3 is TGCAGTGCTAGCTTATTAGTGAGCTACGAGCAGTACTTC.

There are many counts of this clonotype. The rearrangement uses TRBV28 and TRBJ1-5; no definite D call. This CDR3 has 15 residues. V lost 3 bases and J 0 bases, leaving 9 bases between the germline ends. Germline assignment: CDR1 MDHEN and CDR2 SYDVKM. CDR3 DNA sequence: TGTGCCAGCAGTTTGGGTCTATATAGCAATCAGCCCCAGCATTTT. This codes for CASSLGLYSNQPQHF. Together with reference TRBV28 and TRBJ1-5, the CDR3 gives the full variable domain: DVKVTQSSRYLVKRTGEKVFLECVQDMDHENMFWYRQDPGLGLRLIYFSYDVKMKEKGDIPEGYSVSREKKERFSLILESASTNQTSMYLCASSLGLYSNQPQHFGDGTRLSIL.

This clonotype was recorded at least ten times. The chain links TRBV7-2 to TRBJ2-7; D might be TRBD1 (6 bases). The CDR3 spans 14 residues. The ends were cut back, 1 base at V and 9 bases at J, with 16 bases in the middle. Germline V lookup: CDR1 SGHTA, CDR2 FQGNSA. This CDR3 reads CASSLGQGLQVQYV. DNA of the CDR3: TGTGCCAGCAGCTTAGGGCAGGGGCTTCAAGTGCAGTACGTC.

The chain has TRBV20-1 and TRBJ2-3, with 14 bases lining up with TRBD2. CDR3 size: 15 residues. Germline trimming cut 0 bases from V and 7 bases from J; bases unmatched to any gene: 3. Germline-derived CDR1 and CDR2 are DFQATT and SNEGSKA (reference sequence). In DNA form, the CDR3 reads TGCAGTGCTAGAGAGACTAGCGGGAGGGGAAATACGCAGTATTTT. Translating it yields CSARETSGRGNTQYF.

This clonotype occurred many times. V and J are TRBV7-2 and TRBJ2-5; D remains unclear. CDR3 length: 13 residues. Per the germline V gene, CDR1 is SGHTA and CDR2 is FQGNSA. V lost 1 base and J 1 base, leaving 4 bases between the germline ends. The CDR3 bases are TGTGCCAGCAGCTTAGAGGTCCAAGAGACCCAGTACTTC. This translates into CASSLEVQETQYF.

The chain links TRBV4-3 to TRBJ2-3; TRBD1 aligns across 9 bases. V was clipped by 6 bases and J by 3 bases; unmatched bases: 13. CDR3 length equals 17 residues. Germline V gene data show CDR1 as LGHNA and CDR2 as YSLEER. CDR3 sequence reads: CASSPSRDREGTDTQYF. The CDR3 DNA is TGCGCCAGCAGTCCTTCCCGGGACAGGGAAGGAACAGATACGCAGTATTTT.

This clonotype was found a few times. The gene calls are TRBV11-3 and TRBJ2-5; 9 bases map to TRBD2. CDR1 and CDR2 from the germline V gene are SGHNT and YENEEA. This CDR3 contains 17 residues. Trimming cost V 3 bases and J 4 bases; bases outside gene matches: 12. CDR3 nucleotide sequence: TGTGCCAGCAGCTTTTGGAGTGGCGGGAGGGTAGCAGAGACCCAGTACTTC. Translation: CASSFWSGGRVAETQYF.

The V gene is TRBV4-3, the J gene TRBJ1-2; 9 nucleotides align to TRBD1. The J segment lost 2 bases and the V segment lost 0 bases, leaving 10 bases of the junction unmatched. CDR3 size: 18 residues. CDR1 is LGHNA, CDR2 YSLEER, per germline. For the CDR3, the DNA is TGCGCCAGCAGCCAAGATAGGGGACAGGGAGGGCTCAACTATGGCTACACCTTC. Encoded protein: CASSQDRGQGGLNYGYTF.